This T cell receptor beta chain comes out of a study of control samples from healthy donors and cancer patients. Assay used: immunoSEQ multiplex PCR; TCRdb lists only in-frame clones, some missing. The repertoire has about 110,000 clones, approximately 88% of them found once; the top ten carry 3.7%. The CDR3 is 14 residues long. With 5 bases clipped from V and 9 bases from J, the junction kept 10 bases outside the gene matches. Germline V gene sequence: CDR1 SGHTA, CDR2 FQGNSA. The chain carries TRBV7-2 and TRBJ2-1; 7 nucleotides match TRBD2. Sequenced sample: PBMCs. This clonotype was sampled from a woman aged 60 to 75 with lung cancer. CDR3 amino acids: CASSPLGGEGEQFF. The CDR3 region has the DNA TGTGCCAGCAGCCCTTTGGGGGGGGAGGGTGAGCAGTTCTTC.